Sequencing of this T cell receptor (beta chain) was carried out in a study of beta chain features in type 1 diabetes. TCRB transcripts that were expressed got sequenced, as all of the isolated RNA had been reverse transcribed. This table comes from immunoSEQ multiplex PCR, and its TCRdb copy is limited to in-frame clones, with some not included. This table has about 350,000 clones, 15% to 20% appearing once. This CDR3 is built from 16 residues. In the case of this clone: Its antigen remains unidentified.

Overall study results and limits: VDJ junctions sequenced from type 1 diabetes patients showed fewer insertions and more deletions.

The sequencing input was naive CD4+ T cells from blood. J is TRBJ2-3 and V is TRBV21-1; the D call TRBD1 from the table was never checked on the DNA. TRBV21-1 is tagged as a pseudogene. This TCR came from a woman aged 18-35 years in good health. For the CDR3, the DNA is TGTGCCAGCAGCCTTAAGGGGGAGACGGGCACAGATACGCAGTATTTT. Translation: CASSLKGETGTDTQYF.